These 25 T cell receptor beta chains share one sample of origin, sequenced in a study of shared clonotypes between healthy human individuals. Naive CD8 cells lacked CD45RO and underwent positive selection for CCR7, leaving out terminally differentiated effector memory CD45RA+ cells. TCRdb's copy holds only in-frame clones and misses some; the assay was immunoSEQ multiplex PCR. The sample contains 600,000 or so clones, approximately 95% of which appear only once. The sequencing sample was made of naive CD8+ T cells sorted from blood. These receptors all come from a woman younger than 45 in good health.

The chain combines TRBV28 with TRBJ2-7, with unresolved D. Germline loops: CDR1 MDHEN, CDR2 SYDVKM. This CDR3 has 13 amino acids. V lost 5 bases to trimming and J lost 3 bases, with 11 bases between them. CDR3 region: CASSRVANYEQYF. The CDR3 DNA reads TGTGCCAGCAGTCGGGTGGCGAACTACGAGCAGTACTTC.

The chain combines TRBV29-1 with TRBJ2-1; D call uncertain. V gave up 5 bases and J gave up 4 bases, with 12 bases separating them. The CDR3 contains 13 residues. Germline CDR1 is SQVTM and CDR2 is ANQGSEA. The CDR3 loop reads CSVYRVTYNEQFF. CDR3 in DNA: TGCAGCGTTTACCGAGTCACGTACAATGAGCAGTTCTTC.

The chain carries TRBV6-4 and TRBJ1-1; D is ambiguous. The CDR3 is 13 residues long. Trimming pared 7 bases from V and 0 bases from J, leaving 9 bases between. CDR1 is MRHNA and CDR2 is SNTAGT in the germline V gene. For the CDR3, the DNA is TGTGCCAGCAAGCACTCAATGAACACTGAAGCTTTCTTT. It yields the protein CASKHSMNTEAFF.

V usage is TRBV5-7 and J usage is TRBJ2-7; D may be TRBD1 or TRBD2 (5 bases each). TRBV5-7 counts as an open reading frame of uncertain function. The CDR3 totals 16 residues. Trimming pared 0 bases from V and 3 bases from J, leaving 16 bases between. The CDR3 protein is CASSLALGRAFYEQYF. The CDR3 nucleotides read TGTGCCAGCAGCTTGGCGTTGGGACGGGCTTTCTACGAGCAGTACTTC.

Concerning this clone itself: This sample also contains other DNA sequences that code for the same CDR3. The chain combines TRBV27 with TRBJ2-3, with D uncertain. Trimming cost V 3 bases and J 3 bases, with 7 bases left between them. The germline gives CDR1 MNHEY, CDR2 SMNVEV (reference sequence). This CDR3 region has 13 residues. CDR3 loop: CASSFLGTDTQYF. For the CDR3, the DNA is TGTGCCAGCAGTTTTCTAGGGACAGATACGCAGTATTTT.

Notes on this clone: Other DNA sequences from this sample encode an identical CDR3 as well. The chain combines TRBV9 with TRBJ2-2, with D hard to call. Germline V lookup: CDR1 SGDLS, CDR2 YYNGEE. V was shortened by 4 bases and J by 6 bases, with 7 bases between the two germline ends. The CDR3 extends over 12 amino acids. CDR3: CASSLRAGELFF. The CDR3 DNA reads TGTGCCAGCAGCCTACGGGCCGGGGAGCTGTTTTTT.

This chain links TRBV7-9 with TRBJ2-1; perhaps TRBD2 as D (6 bases). V lost 1 base, J lost 10 bases, and 11 bases lay in between. CDR3 length: 13 residues. Germline values: CDR1 SEHNR, CDR2 FQNEAQ (reference sequence). The CDR3 nucleotides are TGTGCCAGCAGCTTAGAGGAGACTAGGGAGCAGTTCTTC. This gives the protein CASSLEETREQFF.

This chain uses TRBV30 with TRBJ1-1; 8 nucleotides line up with TRBD1. CDR1 is GTSNPN, CDR2 SVGIG, per germline (reference sequence). V lost 5 bases and J lost 3; bases outside the gene matches: 2. The CDR3 has 12 residues. DNA for the CDR3: TGTGCCTGGGGGGGACAGGACACTGAAGCTTTCTTT. Its translation: CAWGGQDTEAFF.

The genes are TRBV7-8 and TRBJ2-1; D may correspond to TRBD1 or TRBD2 (7 bases each). With 5 bases removed from V and 8 bases from J, the gap between germline ends came to 16 bases. This CDR3 contains 14 residues. The germline V gene encodes CDR1 SGHVS and CDR2 FQNEAQ. The CDR3 bases are TGTGCCAGCAGCACTGCGACAGGGAGGGATGAGCAGTTCTTC. It yields the protein CASSTATGRDEQFF.

This sequence joins TRBV27 and TRBJ2-1; D unclear. The CDR3 totals 14 residues. With 3 bases removed from V and 4 bases from J, the gap between germline ends came to 10 bases. CDR1 MNHEY and CDR2 SMNVEV come from the germline V gene (reference sequence). For the CDR3, the DNA is TGTGCCAGCAGTTTTTCCGATACATACAATGAGCAGTTCTTC. Translating it yields CASSFSDTYNEQFF.

The chain is built from TRBV19 and TRBJ2-7; no clear D gene. V shed 6 bases and J shed 0 bases, with 9 bases lying between them. Germline V gene sequence: CDR1 LNHDA, CDR2 SQIVND (reference sequence). This CDR3 comprises 13 residues. CDR3 in DNA: TGTGCCAGTAGAAGAGACGGCTCCTACGAGCAGTACTTC. Its translation is CASRRDGSYEQYF.

The CDR3 sequence is CASSLQATYEQYF. CDR3 in DNA: TGTGCCAGCAGTTTACAAGCGACCTACGAGCAGTACTTC. The V call is TRBV27, the J call TRBJ2-7; D call uncertain. V lost 2 bases, J lost 2 bases, and 7 bases lay in between. Germline loops: CDR1 MNHEY, CDR2 SMNVEV (reference sequence). The CDR3 has 13 residues.

The rearrangement joins TRBV11-2 to TRBJ2-7; 8 bases map to TRBD1. V gave up 4 bases and J gave up 3 bases; unmatched junction bases: 5. The CDR3 covers 14 residues. Germline CDR1 SGHAT, CDR2 FQNNGV. CDR3 sequence: CASSSLTGGYEQYF. The CDR3 bases are TGTGCCAGCAGCTCGTTAACAGGGGGCTACGAGCAGTACTTC.

DNA for the CDR3: TGTGCCAGCAGCTGGGCGGGAGGTACAGATACGCAGTATTTT. Residues: CASSWAGGTDTQYF. The V call is TRBV7-6, the J call TRBJ2-3, with 8 bases matching TRBD2. V was pared by 4 bases and J by 3 bases, with 3 bases of the junction left unmatched. The CDR3 is 14 residues long. Germline-derived CDR1 and CDR2 are SGHVS and FNYEAQ. Full variable domain (missing parts from reference TRBV7-6 and TRBJ2-3): GAGVSQSPRYKVTKRGQDVALRCDPISGHVSLYWYRQALGQGPEFLTYFNYEAQQDKSGLPNDRFSAERPEGSISTLTIQRTEQRDSAMYRCASSWAGGTDTQYFGPGTRLTVL.

This rearrangement joins TRBV6-5 to TRBJ1-1; D is perhaps TRBD1 (6 bases). The CDR3 has 15 residues. Germline assignment: CDR1 MNHEY and CDR2 SVGAGI. Trimming left V 6 bases short and J 2 bases short, with 16 bases between. The CDR3 is CASSRPLGGNTEAFF. The CDR3 coding sequence is TGTGCCAGCAGCCGGCCTTTGGGGGGCAACACTGAAGCTTTCTTT.

The chain carries TRBV10-1 and TRBJ1-3; 9 nucleotides match TRBD1. Germline V gene lookup returns CDR1 WNHNN and CDR2 SYGVQD (reference sequence). V gave up 5 bases and J gave up 0 bases; unmatched junction bases: 5. The CDR3 contains 16 residues. The CDR3 sequence is CASSTGTGSSGNTIYF. In DNA form, the CDR3 reads TGCGCCAGCAGTACCGGGACAGGGTCCTCTGGAAACACCATATATTTT.

This sequence joins TRBV29-1 and TRBJ2-6; D may correspond to TRBD1 or TRBD2 (5 bases each). Germline lookup yields CDR1 SQVTM and CDR2 ANQGSEA. V was pared by 2 bases and J by 2 bases, with 16 bases between. The CDR3 is 17 amino acids. The CDR3 DNA reads as TGCAGCGTTGAATTAGTGGGGGAAGAAACTGGGGCCAACGTCCTGACTTTC. This gives the protein CSVELVGEETGANVLTF.

The V and J genes are TRBV7-9 and TRBJ1-5; D perhaps matches TRBD1 (6 bases). The germline CDR1 and CDR2 sequences are SEHNR and FQNEAQ (reference sequence). The CDR3 is 14 amino acids. Trimming cost V 6 bases and J 6 bases, with 15 bases left between them. The CDR3 here is CASSHGGAAQPQHF. CDR3 nucleotide sequence: TGTGCCAGCAGTCATGGGGGGGCGGCTCAGCCCCAGCATTTT.

J is TRBJ2-7 and V is TRBV7-8; TRBD1 or TRBD2 may be the D gene (5 bases each). Trimming stripped 5 bases from V and 2 bases from J, with 10 bases between. This CDR3 has 13 amino acids. Germline values: CDR1 SGHVS, CDR2 FQNEAQ. For the CDR3, the DNA is TGTGCCAGCAGCCGGGACGGAACCTACGAGCAGTACTTC. It is translated as CASSRDGTYEQYF.

This clone was recorded only once. The V and J genes are TRBV5-1 and TRBJ1-1; no definite D call. From germline, CDR1 is SGHRS and CDR2 YFSETQ. The germline V and J ends were trimmed by 9 bases and 0 bases, with 12 bases remaining between them. The CDR3 contains 13 residues. The CDR3 DNA sequence: TGCGCCACCGCCGAGAATTTGAACACTGAAGCTTTCTTT. It specifies CATAENLNTEAFF.

Concerning this clone itself: Other DNA sequences within the sample encode an identical CDR3. The rearrangement joins TRBV19 to TRBJ2-7, with a possible D match to TRBD1 (5 bases). The V end was cut by 5 bases, the J end by 0 bases, with 14 bases between. Per the germline V gene, CDR1 is LNHDA and CDR2 is SQIVND (reference sequence). The CDR3 runs to 15 residues. Written as DNA, the CDR3 is TGTGCCAGTAGTCCCGGCCAGGGTGTCTCCTACGAGCAGTACTTC. It codes for CASSPGQGVSYEQYF.

The chain links TRBV5-8 to TRBJ2-7; the match to TRBD2 covers 8 bases. In germline, CDR1 is SGHTS, CDR2 YDEGEE. There are 15 residues in the CDR3. V dropped 0 bases and J dropped 5; count of bases not matched to a gene: 7. CDR3 sequence (DNA): TGTGCCAGCAGCTTGGGAATAGCGGGATCCCACGAGCAGTACTTC. Translating it yields CASSLGIAGSHEQYF.

V gene TRBV27 combines with J gene TRBJ2-7; 9 positions agree with TRBD2. This CDR3 contains 14 residues. Per germline, CDR1 MNHEY and CDR2 SMNVEV (reference sequence). The V segment lost 6 bases and the J segment 6 bases; nucleotides outside the gene matches: 9. CDR3 in DNA: TGTGCCAGCAGGGGAGCGGGAGGTATAGGCGAGCAGTACTTC. Residues: CASRGAGGIGEQYF.

The chain has TRBV7-9 and TRBJ1-2; D not resolved. The CDR3 loop spans 16 amino acids. The germline V gene has CDR1 SEHNR and CDR2 FQNEAQ (reference sequence). The germline V and J ends were trimmed by 8 bases and 0 bases, with 19 bases remaining between them. This CDR3 is CASVRHEELSNYGYTF. As DNA, the CDR3 is TGTGCCAGCGTAAGACACGAAGAACTTTCTAACTATGGCTACACCTTC.

This sequence joins TRBV6-4 and TRBJ2-1, with TRBD1 as a possible D gene (6 bases). V was cut by 3 bases and J by 9 bases, with 15 bases left in between. Germline CDR1 and CDR2: MRHNA and SNTAGT. The CDR3 totals 14 residues. CDR3 in amino acids: CASSEAGVGTEQFF. The DNA of the CDR3 is TGTGCCAGCAGTGAGGCAGGGGTGGGCACTGAGCAGTTCTTC.